This T cell receptor beta chain was recovered during a study of T-cell memory formation after mild COVID-19. Study as a whole: In these data, TCR clusters were largely donor specific. Findings of the study overall: Mostly located in CM and EM were contracting CD4+ clones, with contracting CD8+ clones located in EMRA. Pre-infection memory contained some responding clones, which suggested that cross-reactive memory had joined.

This clonotype came up a few times. Antigen specificity is unknown. The V and J ends lost 3 bases and 0 bases respectively, with 15 bases between them. The length of the CDR3 is 15 residues. Germline V gives CDR1 DFQATT, CDR2 SNEGSKA (reference sequence). MiXCR was run by TCRdb on the 5' RACE reads, yielding one entry per CDR3 protein. The table shows roughly 340,000 distinct CDR3 sequences, with roughly 19% occurring only once. This sequence originates from a man aged 18 to 35 who had mild COVID-19 (a few samples of this study predate the infection). Cell type and time point are not known. The V gene is TRBV20-1, the J gene TRBJ2-7, with a tentative D call TRBD1 (6 bases). The specimen sequenced was PBMCs or a T cell subset sorted from them (not recorded which). As DNA, the CDR3 is TGCAGTGCTAGTGCGCAGGGGCGAAGCTCCTACGAGCAGTACGTC. Amino acids: CSASAQGRSSYEQYV.